Sequencing of this TCR beta chain was carried out in a study of cytomegalovirus exposure and HLA in healthy donors. Whole-study context: In a later analysis, the 100 to 150 validation repertoires were reported to have used the same platform as the roughly 610 first-cohort repertoires. The study's findings and limits: The tendency of first-cohort TCR clusters to co-occur in the 90 to 150 validation repertoires emerged from a later analysis. Under in vitro conditions, three CMV-associated chains were confirmed as specific for CMV antigens.

Details on this clone: What it binds is not known.

Repertoires were generated with immunoSEQ multiplex PCR, while TCRdb's copy carries only in-frame clones and drops some. This sample has about 40,000 clones, with over 85% found just once. The source material was PBMCs. This receptor was taken from a woman between 18 and 30 years old in good health and CMV-seronegative.

CDR3 region: CASREGVAGVSNYGYTF. CDR3 bases: TGTGCCAGCAGAGAAGGGGTTGCTGGGGTTTCTAACTATGGCTACACCTTC. This chain connects TRBV28 to TRBJ1-2; TRBD1 might be the D (5 bases). V dropped 6 bases and J dropped 0 bases, with 20 bases sitting between them. Germline V gene sequence: CDR1 MDHEN, CDR2 SYDVKM. The CDR3 has 17 residues.